Listed here are 17 T cell receptor beta chains from one sample, sequenced in a study of T cells in Graves' hyperthyroidism and ophthalmopathy. Amplified TCR beta CDR3 regions came from RNA transcripts. The study used the HTBI primer set for a first-round RT-PCR of the TCR CDR3. Each CDR3 protein gets one entry after TCRdb re-called the multiplex PCR reads with MiXCR. The data contain over 700,000 distinct CDR3 sequences, around 40% of them singletons. The material sequenced was blood. Every receptor here comes from a woman aged 40 to 50 with Graves' hyperthyroidism.

This chain uses TRBV19 with TRBJ1-5; TRBD1 matches at 9 bases. Trimming cost V 3 bases and J 5 bases; bases outside gene matches: 5. The CDR3 is 15 residues long. Germline lookup yields CDR1 LNHDA and CDR2 SQIVND (reference sequence). CDR3 residues: CASSITGQGHQPQHF. The CDR3 region has the DNA TGTGCCAGTAGTATCACGGGACAGGGCCATCAGCCCCAGCATTTT.

Of note for this clonotype: A read error may account for a junction end that differs from germline. The chain uses TRBV12-3 or TRBV12-4 and TRBJ1-6; D gene uncertain. The CDR3 totals 13 residues. CDR3 protein: CVSSFGIYSPLHF. In DNA form, the CDR3 reads TGTGTCAGCAGTTTCGGCATCTACTCACCCCTCCACTTT.

As concerns this clonotype: A much larger clonotype is one base distant, so this may be a read error. The chain is built from TRBV20-1 and TRBJ1-2, with 10 bases identical to TRBD1. The CDR3 length is 14 residues. Germline V gives CDR1 DFQATT, CDR2 SNEGSKA (reference sequence). DNA of the CDR3: TGCAGAGCCACGACAGGGGGCGCAGGGTTTGGCTACACCTTC. Translation: CRATTGGAGFGYTF.

The sample holds many counts of this clonotype. The V gene is TRBV2, the J gene TRBJ1-6; D may be TRBD1 (5 bases). This CDR3 has 16 residues. CDR1 SNHLY and CDR2 FYNNEI come from the germline V gene. With 3 bases removed from V and 4 bases from J, the gap between germline ends came to 13 bases. CDR3 bases: TGTGCCAGCAGTGATCGGGGCAGACCTTATAATTCACCCCTCCACTTT. Its translation is CASSDRGRPYNSPLHF.

This clonotype was observed many times. The chain combines TRBV29-1 with TRBJ2-5; a weak D match, TRBD1 (6 bases). CDR1 is SQVTM and CDR2 is ANQGSEA in the germline V gene. V lost 6 bases and J 2 bases, leaving 13 bases between the germline ends. The CDR3 length is 13 residues. This CDR3 is CSVIATGQETQYF. As DNA, the CDR3 is TGCAGCGTGATCGCGACAGGTCAAGAGACCCAGTACTTC.

This chain connects TRBV10-3 to TRBJ1-2; TRBD1 aligns across 10 bases. The CDR3 extends over 16 amino acids. Germline V gene data show CDR1 as ENHRY and CDR2 as SYGVKD. The trim removed 2 bases at V and 7 bases at J, leaving 10 bases unmatched. CDR3 bases: TGTGCCATCAGTGAGAAAGTGGACAGGGGGGCGCTTGGCTACACCTTC. Translated, it gives CAISEKVDRGALGYTF.

Notes on this clonotype: The conserved phenylalanine or tryptophan is not found at the CDR3 terminus, so this likely reflects a read error. The CDR3 DNA is TGTGCCAGCAGTGAACGGGGCTATGGCTACACCCTC. It encodes CASSERGYGYTL. This chain connects TRBV2 to TRBJ1-2; D is unclear. Deletions cut 2 bases from V and 4 bases from J, with 5 bases between. This CDR3 contains 12 residues. Germline V gene lookup returns CDR1 SNHLY and CDR2 FYNNEI.

This clonotype was picked up a small number of times. The rearrangement joins TRBV12-3 or TRBV12-4 to TRBJ1-1, with a possible D match to TRBD1 (5 bases). V was cut by 4 bases and J by 4 bases, with 13 bases left in between. This CDR3 is built from 14 residues. CDR3 residues: CASSSMAGSTEAFF. CDR3 nucleotide sequence: TGTGCCAGCAGTTCCATGGCAGGGAGCACTGAAGCTTTCTTT.

Of note for this clonotype: With a much larger clone just one base away, this may be a read error. The V call is TRBV7-2, the J call TRBJ1-2; D is undetermined. Germline CDR1 reads SGHTA; CDR2 reads FQGNSA. The CDR3 is 11 amino acids. The chain's CDR3 is CARSSSEGYTF. DNA of the CDR3: TGTGCCCGCAGCTCGTCCGAAGGTTACACCTTC.

This chain joins TRBV3-1 and TRBJ1-2; 7 bases are shared with TRBD1. Germline CDR1 is LGHDT and CDR2 is YNNKEL (reference sequence). CDR3 length equals 14 residues. The V segment lost 1 base and the J segment 9 bases; nucleotides outside the gene matches: 8. CDR3 region: CASSQGVGGGSYTF. In DNA form, the CDR3 reads TGTGCCAGCAGCCAAGGGGTAGGGGGCGGGAGCTACACCTTC.

This chain joins TRBV2 and TRBJ1-2; D uncertain. The CDR3 is 12 residues long. The V gene's germline CDR1 is SNHLY and CDR2 FYNNEI. V was clipped by 5 bases and J by 8 bases, with 12 bases between them. The CDR3 sequence: CASSRLAGGYTF. In DNA, the CDR3 is TGTGCCAGCAGTCGACTAGCGGGCGGCTACACCTTC.

This clonotype was picked up many times. The rearrangement joins TRBV7-2 to TRBJ2-7; tentatively, D is TRBD1 (5 bases). Germline V CDR1 and CDR2: SGHTA, FQGNSA. The CDR3 has 13 amino acids. V lost 5 bases to trimming and J lost 1 base, with 9 bases between them. The CDR3 DNA reads as TGTGCCAGCAGCCCGACAGTTTCCTACGAGCAGTACTTC. Protein: CASSPTVSYEQYF.

This clonotype was observed a few times. V gene TRBV9 combines with J gene TRBJ1-1; D is possibly TRBD1 (5 bases). Germline CDR1 and CDR2: SGDLS and YYNGEE. CDR3 length equals 14 residues. Trimming stripped 3 bases from V and 8 bases from J, with 17 bases between. CDR3 sequence: CASSAGRVEGEAFF. CDR3 in DNA: TGTGCCAGCAGCGCCGGCAGGGTTGAAGGAGAAGCTTTCTTT.

This clonotype was seen only a few times. The V call is TRBV20-1, the J call TRBJ2-5, with 12 bases that match TRBD2. CDR1 and CDR2 (germline): DFQATT, SNEGSKA (reference sequence). CDR3 length: 13 amino acids. CDR3: CSVGSSGGAPQYF. The CDR3 DNA reads as TGCAGCGTTGGGTCTAGCGGGGGGGCCCCCCAGTACTTC.

The sample holds many counts of this clonotype. J is TRBJ2-7 and V is TRBV20-1; D remains unclear. Trimming pared 5 bases from V and 5 bases from J, leaving 16 bases between. In germline, CDR1 is DFQATT, CDR2 SNEGSKA (reference sequence). This CDR3 region has 13 residues. The CDR3 sequence is CSAPNTLLDEQYF. CDR3 nucleotide sequence: TGCAGTGCTCCCAATACCCTACTTGACGAGCAGTACTTC.

The V and J genes are TRBV7-9 and TRBJ2-7; 7 bases are shared with TRBD1. This CDR3 contains 14 residues. CDR1 is SEHNR and CDR2 is FQNEAQ in the germline V gene (reference sequence). Trimming took 5 bases from V and 3 from J; bases not matched to a gene: 7. The CDR3 is CASSGRDRHYEQYF. The CDR3 nucleotides read TGTGCCAGCAGCGGCCGGGACAGACACTACGAGCAGTACTTC.

On this clonotype: At one end, the junction sequence differs from germline, possibly due to a read error. The V and J genes are TRBV19 and TRBJ1-3; D unclear. CDR1 LNHDA and CDR2 SQIVND come from the germline V gene (reference sequence). The CDR3 sequence is 14 residues long. The CDR3: CAGSRQLSGNTIYF. CDR3 nucleotides: TGTGCCGGTAGTAGACAACTCTCTGGAAACACCATATATTTT.